In this sample, the clone carrying this T cell receptor beta chain turned up a few times. Its antigen is still unknown. This sample was taken from a study of long-term antiretroviral therapy in people with HIV. Study-wide points: The study found narrower CDR3 length ranges in HIV repertoires than in controls.

Sequencing relied on immunoSEQ assay v3.0, run at survey level. Profiled with immunoSEQ multiplex PCR; TCRdb holds only in-frame clones, not every one. The sample records about 24,000 clones, roughly 87% being singletons. V shed 0 bases and J shed 5 bases, with 14 bases lying between them. The length of the CDR3 is 16 residues. From germline, CDR1 is PRHDT and CDR2 FYEKMQ (reference sequence). All participants with HIV were treated in the United States. The chain uses TRBV13 and TRBJ2-1; perhaps TRBD2 as D (6 bases). The starting material was unsorted PBMCs, obtained 0.4 years after starting antiretroviral therapy. This clonotype was obtained from a man aged 50-59 years with HIV. CDR3 loop: CASSLGLAGQDNEQFF. CDR3 coding DNA: TGTGCCAGCAGCTTAGGCCTGGCGGGGCAAGACAATGAGCAGTTCTTC.